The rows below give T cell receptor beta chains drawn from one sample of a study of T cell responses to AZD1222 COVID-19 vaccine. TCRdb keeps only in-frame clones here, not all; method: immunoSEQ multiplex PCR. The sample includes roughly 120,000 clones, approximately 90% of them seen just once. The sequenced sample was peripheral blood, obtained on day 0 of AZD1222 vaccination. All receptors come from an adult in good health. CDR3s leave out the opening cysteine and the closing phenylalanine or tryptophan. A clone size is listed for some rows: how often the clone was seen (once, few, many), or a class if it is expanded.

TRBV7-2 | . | ASSLTRGGARDEQF
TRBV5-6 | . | ASRLLTSYNSPLH
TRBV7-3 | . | ASSLWAGNTEAF
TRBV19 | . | ASSIDRWVGSTDTQY
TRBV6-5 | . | ASSYGSGEGEQY
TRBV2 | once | ASSLKEYEQY
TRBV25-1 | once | ASGLEGGRETQY
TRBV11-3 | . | ASSSGQTMTGELF
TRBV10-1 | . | ASSAGQDNEKLF
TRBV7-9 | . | ASSHSRPLADTEAF
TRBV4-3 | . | ASSQEGAPNTGELF
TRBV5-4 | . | ASSRGAGDTQY
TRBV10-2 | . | ASSDLAALNTEAF
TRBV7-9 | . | ASSSTQGFGNQPQH
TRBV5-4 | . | ASSLLGQGSWNSPLH
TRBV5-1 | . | ASSFGTSGGLLSYNEQF
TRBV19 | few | ASSRAMTKGSEAF
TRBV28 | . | ASSPPPAASNNYGYT
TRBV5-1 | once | ASSLGGLGTYNEQF
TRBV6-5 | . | ASSYLTSGVPYEQY
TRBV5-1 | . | ASSLFDGGYGYT
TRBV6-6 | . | ASSSTGDAGYT
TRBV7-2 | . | ASNQTQSSPSGNTIY
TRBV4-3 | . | ASSQSGQGNSPLH
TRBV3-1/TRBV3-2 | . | ASSQVLGLHPPDTQY
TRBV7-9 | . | ASSLDRYTDTQY
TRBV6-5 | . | ASREGANYGYT
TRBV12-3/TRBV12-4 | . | ASRSSGNTIY
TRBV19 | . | ASSPYGGLNSPLH
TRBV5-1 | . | ASSLAPGGLDTQY
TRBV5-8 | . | ASSFFIRGGYGYT
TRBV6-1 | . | ASSEVTSGYEQY
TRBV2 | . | ASSYREEGNQPQH
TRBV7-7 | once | ASSLGTGGQETQY
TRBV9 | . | ASSVGTGAPLYGYT
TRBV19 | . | ASPKPGKAGELF
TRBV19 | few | ASRTHTSTVSAEAF
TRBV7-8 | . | ASSLNDYSGNTIY
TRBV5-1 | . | ASSHSGNEQF
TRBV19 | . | ASSMGAGVADTQY